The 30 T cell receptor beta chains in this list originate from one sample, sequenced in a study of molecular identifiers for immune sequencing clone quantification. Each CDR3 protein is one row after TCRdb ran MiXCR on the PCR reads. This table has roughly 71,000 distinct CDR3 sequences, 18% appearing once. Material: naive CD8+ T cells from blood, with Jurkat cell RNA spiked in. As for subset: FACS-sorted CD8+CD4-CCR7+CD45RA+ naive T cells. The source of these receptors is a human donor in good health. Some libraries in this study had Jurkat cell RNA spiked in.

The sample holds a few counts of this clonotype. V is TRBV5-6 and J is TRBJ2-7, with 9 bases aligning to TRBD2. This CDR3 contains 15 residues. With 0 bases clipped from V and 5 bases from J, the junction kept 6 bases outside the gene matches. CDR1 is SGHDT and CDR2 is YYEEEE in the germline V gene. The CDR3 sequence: CASSLERRLADEQYF. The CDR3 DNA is TGTGCCAGCAGCTTGGAACGGAGACTAGCGGACGAGCAGTACTTC. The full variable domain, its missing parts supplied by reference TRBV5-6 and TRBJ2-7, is DAGVTQSPTHLIKTRGQQVTLRCSPKSGHDTVSWYQQALGQGPQFIFQYYEEEERQRGNFPDRFSGHQFPNYSSELNVNALLLGDSALYLCASSLERRLADEQYFGPGTRLTVT.

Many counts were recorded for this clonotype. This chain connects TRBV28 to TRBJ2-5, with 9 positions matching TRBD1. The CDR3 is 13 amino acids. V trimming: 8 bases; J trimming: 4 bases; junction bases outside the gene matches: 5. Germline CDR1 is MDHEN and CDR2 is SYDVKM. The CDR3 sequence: CASLQGARETQYF. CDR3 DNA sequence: TGTGCCAGCCTACAGGGGGCTCGAGAGACCCAGTACTTC.

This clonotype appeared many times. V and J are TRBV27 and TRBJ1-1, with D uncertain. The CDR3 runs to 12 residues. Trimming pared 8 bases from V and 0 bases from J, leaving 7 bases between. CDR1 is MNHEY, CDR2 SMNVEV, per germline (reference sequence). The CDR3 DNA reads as TGTGCCAGCGCGACTCTGAACACTGAAGCTTTCTTT. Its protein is CASATLNTEAFF.

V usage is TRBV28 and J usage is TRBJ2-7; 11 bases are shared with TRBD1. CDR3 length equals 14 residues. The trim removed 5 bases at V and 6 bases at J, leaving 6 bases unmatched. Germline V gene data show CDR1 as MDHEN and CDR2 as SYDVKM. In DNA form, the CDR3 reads TGTGCCAGCAGTCTGACCGGGACAGGGGGCGAGCAGTACTTC. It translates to CASSLTGTGGEQYF.

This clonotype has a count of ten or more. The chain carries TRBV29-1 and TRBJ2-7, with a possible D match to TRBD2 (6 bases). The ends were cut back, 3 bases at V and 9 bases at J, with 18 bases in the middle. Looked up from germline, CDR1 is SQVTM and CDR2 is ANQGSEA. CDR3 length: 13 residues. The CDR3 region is CSVEGGLSTGQYF. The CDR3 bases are TGCAGCGTTGAGGGGGGTCTTTCTACGGGGCAGTACTTC.

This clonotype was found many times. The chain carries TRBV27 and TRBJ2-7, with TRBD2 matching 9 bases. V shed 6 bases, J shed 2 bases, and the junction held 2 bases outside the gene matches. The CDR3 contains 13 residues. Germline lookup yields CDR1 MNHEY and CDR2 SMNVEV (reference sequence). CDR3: CASRLAGPYEQYF. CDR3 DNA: TGTGCCAGCAGACTAGCGGGCCCCTACGAGCAGTACTTC.

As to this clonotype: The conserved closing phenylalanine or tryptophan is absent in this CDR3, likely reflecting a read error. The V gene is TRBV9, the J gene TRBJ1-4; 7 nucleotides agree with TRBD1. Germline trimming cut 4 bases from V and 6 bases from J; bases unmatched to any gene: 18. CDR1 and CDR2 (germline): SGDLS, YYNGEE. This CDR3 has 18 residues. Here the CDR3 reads CASSPLGTGVTRDEKLFL. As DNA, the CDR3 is TGTGCCAGCAGCCCGTTGGGTACAGGGGTCACAAGAGATGAAAAACTGTTTCTT.

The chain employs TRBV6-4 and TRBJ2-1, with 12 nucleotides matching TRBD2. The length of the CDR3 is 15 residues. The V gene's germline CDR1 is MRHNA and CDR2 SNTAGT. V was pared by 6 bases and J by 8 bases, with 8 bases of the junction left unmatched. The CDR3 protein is CASRPTSGSWDEQFF. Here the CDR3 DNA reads TGTGCCAGCAGGCCGACTAGCGGGAGTTGGGATGAGCAGTTCTTC.

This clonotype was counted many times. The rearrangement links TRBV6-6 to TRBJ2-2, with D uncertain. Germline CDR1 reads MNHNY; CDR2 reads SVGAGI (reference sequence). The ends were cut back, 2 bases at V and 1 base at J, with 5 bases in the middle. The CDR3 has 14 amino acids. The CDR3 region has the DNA TGTGCCAGCAGTTACAGTTTGAACACCGGGGAGCTGTTTTTT. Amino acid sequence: CASSYSLNTGELFF.

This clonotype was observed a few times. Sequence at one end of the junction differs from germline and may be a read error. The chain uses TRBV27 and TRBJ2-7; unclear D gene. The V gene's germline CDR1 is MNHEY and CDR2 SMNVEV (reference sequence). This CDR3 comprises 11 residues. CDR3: CTSSTGYEQYF. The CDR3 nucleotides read TGTACCAGCAGTACTGGCTACGAGCAGTACTTC.

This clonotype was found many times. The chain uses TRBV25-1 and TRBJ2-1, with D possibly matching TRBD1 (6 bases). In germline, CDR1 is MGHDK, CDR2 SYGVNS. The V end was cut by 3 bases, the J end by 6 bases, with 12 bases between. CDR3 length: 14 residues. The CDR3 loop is CASSETGPANEQFF. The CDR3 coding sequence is TGTGCCAGCAGTGAGACAGGCCCGGCCAATGAGCAGTTCTTC.

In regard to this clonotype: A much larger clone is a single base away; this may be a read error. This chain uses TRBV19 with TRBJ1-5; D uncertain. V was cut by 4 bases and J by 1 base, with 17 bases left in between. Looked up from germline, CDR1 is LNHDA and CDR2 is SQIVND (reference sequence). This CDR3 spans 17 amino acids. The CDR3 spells CASSRRPGAVSNQPQHF. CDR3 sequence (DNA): TGTGCCAGTAGTAGAAGACCGGGTGCGGTAAGCAATCAGCCCCAGCATTTT. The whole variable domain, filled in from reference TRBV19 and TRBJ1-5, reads DGGITQSPKYLFRKEGQNVTLSCEQNLNHDAMYWYRQDPGQGLRLIYYSQIVNDFQKGDIAEGYSVSREKKESFPLTVTSAQKNPTAFYLCASSRRPGAVSNQPQHFGDGTRLSIL.

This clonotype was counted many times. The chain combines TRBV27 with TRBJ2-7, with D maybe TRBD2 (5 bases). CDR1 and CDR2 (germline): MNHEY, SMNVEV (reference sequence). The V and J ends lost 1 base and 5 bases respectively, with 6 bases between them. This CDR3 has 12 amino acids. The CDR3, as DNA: TGTGCCAGCAGTTTATACGGGGACGAGCAGTACTTC. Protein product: CASSLYGDEQYF.

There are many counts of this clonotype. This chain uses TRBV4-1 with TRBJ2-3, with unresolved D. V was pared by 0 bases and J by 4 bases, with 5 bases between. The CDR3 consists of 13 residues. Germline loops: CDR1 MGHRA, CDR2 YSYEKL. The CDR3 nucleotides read TGCGCCAGCAGCCAAGATCTTCCAGATACGCAGTATTTT. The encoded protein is CASSQDLPDTQYF.

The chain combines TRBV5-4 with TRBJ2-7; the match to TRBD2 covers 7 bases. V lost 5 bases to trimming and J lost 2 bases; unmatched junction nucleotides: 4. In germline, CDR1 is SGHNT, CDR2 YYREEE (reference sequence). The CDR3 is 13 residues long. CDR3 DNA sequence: TGTGCCAGCAGACCCGGACTAGCCTACGAGCAGTACTTC. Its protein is CASRPGLAYEQYF.

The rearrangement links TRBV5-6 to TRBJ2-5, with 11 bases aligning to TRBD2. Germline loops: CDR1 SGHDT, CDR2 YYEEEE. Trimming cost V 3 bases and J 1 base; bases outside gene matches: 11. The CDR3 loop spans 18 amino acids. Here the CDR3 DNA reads TGTGCCAGCAGCTCTATAAAGACTAGCGGGAACCCCCAAGAGACCCAGTACTTC. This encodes CASSSIKTSGNPQETQYF.

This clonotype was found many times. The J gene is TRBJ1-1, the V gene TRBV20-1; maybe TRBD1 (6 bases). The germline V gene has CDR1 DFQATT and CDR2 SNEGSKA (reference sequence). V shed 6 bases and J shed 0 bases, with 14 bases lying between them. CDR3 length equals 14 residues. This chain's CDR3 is CSASQGRMNTEAFF. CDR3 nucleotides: TGCAGTGCGAGCCAGGGGCGGATGAACACTGAAGCTTTCTTT.

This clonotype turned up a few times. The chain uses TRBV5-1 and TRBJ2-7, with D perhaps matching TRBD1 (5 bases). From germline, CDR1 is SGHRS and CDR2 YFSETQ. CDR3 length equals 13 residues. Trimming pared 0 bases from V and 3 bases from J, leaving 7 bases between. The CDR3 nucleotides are TGCGCCAGCAGCTTGGGACAGTTCTACGAGCAGTACTTC. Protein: CASSLGQFYEQYF.

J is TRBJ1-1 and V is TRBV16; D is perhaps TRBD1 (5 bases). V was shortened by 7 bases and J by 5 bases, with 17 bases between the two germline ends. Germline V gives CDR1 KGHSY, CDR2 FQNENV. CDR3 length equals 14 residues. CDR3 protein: CASTMGVLKTEAFF. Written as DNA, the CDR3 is TGTGCCAGCACCATGGGGGTCTTAAAGACTGAAGCTTTCTTT.

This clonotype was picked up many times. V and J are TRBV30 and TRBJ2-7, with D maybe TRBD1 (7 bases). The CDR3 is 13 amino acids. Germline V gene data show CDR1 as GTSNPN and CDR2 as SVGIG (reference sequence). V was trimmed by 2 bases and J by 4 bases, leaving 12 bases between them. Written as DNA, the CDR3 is TGTGCCTGGAGTACGACAGGGAGGTACGAGCAGTACTTC. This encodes CAWSTTGRYEQYF.

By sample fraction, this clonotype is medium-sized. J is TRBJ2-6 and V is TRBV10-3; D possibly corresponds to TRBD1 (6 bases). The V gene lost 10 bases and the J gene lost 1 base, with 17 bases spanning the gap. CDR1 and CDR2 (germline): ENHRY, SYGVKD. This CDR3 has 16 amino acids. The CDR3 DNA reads TGTGCCACCTGGGACACTGAGAATTCTGGGGCCAACGTCCTGACTTTC. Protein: CATWDTENSGANVLTF.

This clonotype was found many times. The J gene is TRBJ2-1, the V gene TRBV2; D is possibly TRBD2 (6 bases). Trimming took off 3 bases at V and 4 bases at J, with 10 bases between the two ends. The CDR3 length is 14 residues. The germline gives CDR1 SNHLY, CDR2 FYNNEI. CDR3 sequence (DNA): TGTGCCAGCAGTGAGGGCGCGGGATACAATGAGCAGTTCTTC. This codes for CASSEGAGYNEQFF.

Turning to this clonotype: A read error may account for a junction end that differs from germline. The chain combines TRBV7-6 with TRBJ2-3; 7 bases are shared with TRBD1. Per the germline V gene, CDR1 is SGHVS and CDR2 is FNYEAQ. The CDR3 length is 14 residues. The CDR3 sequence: CASSGLGGTDTRYF. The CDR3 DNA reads TGTGCCAGCAGTGGGCTAGGGGGCACAGATACGCGGTATTTT. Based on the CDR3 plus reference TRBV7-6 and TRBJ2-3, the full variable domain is GAGVSQSPRYKVTKRGQDVALRCDPISGHVSLYWYRQALGQGPEFLTYFNYEAQQDKSGLPNDRFSAERPEGSISTLTIQRTEQRDSAMYRCASSGLGGTDTRYFGPGTRLTVL.

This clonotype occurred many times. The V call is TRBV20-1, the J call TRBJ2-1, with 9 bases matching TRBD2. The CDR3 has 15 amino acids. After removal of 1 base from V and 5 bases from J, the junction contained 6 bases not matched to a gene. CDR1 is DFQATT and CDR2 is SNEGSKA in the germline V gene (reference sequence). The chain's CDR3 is CSARGLAVGHNEQFF. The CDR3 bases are TGCAGTGCTAGAGGACTAGCGGTAGGGCACAATGAGCAGTTCTTC.

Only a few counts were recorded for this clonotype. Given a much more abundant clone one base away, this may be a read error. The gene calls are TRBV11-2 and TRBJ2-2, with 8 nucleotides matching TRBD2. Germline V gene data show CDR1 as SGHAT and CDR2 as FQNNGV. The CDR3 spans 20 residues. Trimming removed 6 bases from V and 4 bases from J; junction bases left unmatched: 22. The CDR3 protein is CASRTLGPTGGRYRTGELFF. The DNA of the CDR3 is TGTGCCAGCAGAACCTTAGGCCCAACGGGCGGGAGGTATCGCACCGGGGAGCTGTTTTTT.

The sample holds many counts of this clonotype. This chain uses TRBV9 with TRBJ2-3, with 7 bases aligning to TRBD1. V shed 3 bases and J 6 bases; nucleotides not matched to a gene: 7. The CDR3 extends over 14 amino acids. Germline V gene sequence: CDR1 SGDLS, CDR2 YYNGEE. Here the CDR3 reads CASSAGGLGDTQYF. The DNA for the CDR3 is TGTGCCAGCAGCGCAGGGGGTTTAGGTGATACGCAGTATTTT.

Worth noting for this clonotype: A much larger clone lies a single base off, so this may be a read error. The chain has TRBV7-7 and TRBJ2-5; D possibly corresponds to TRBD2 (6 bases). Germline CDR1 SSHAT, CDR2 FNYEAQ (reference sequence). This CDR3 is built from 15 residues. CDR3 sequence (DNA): TGTGCTTGCAGCTTACTAGCCACGGTTCAAGAGACCCAGTACTTC. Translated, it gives CACSLLATVQETQYF.

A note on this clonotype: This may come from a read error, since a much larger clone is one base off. CDR3 in amino acids: CASSLRTAYAQYF. CDR3 sequence (DNA): TGCGCCAGCAGCCTAAGGACAGCCTACGCGCAGTACTTC. The rearrangement uses TRBV4-1 and TRBJ2-7, with TRBD1 as a possible D gene (6 bases). This CDR3 is built from 13 residues. Germline V gene data show CDR1 as MGHRA and CDR2 as YSYEKL.

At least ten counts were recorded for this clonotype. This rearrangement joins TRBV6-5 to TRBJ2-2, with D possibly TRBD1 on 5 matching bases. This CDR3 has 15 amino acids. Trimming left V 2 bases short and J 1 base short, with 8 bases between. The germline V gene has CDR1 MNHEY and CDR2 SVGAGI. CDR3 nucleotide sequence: TGTGCCAGCAGTTACGAGACAGTGAACACCGGGGAGCTGTTTTTT. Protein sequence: CASSYETVNTGELFF.

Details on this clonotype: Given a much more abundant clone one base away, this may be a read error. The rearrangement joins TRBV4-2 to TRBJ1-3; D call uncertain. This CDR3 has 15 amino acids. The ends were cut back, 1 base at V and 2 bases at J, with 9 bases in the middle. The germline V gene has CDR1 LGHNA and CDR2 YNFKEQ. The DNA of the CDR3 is TGTGCCAGCAGCCAAGGACCGAGCCCTGGAAACACCATATATTTT. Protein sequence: CASSQGPSPGNTIYF.